The sequence of this T cell receptor (beta chain) was determined in a study of T cell changes during pregnancy in multiple sclerosis. Clones were sequenced by immunoSEQ multiplex PCR, and TCRdb holds only the in-frame ones, with some missing. The sample includes about 50,000 clones, roughly 94% of them seen just once. The CDR3 extends over 15 amino acids. Germline CDR1 reads SNHLY; CDR2 reads FYNNEI. V lost 6 bases, J lost 6 bases, and 7 bases stayed unmatched. V is TRBV2 and J is TRBJ2-1, with 11 bases fitting TRBD2. Material: CD4+ T cells from peripheral blood mononuclear cells, obtained in the third trimester of pregnancy. This clonotype was obtained from a female donor with multiple sclerosis, enrolled in a pregnancy study. CDR3 amino acids: CASRLLAGASNEQFF. The CDR3 DNA sequence: TGTGCCAGCAGACTACTAGCGGGAGCATCCAATGAGCAGTTCTTC. Full variable domain (rest looked up from reference TRBV2 and TRBJ2-1): EPEVTQTPSHQVTQMGQEVILRCVPISNHLYFYWYRQILGQKVEFLVSFYNNEISEKSEIFDDQFSVERPDGSNFTLKIRSTKLEDSAMYFCASRLLAGASNEQFFGPGTRLTVL.